One sample yielded the 8 T cell receptor beta chains listed below, sequenced in a study of blood T cell repertoires in COVID-19. Repertoires were generated with immunoSEQ multiplex PCR, while TCRdb's copy carries only in-frame clones and drops some. In the table there are approximately 160,000 clones, around four fifths of which are singletons. Source material: peripheral blood. These TCRs come from a man between 65 and 85 years old with acute or convalescent COVID-19.

The V call is TRBV9, the J call TRBJ2-1; 9 bases align to TRBD2. V gave up 2 bases and J gave up 7 bases; unmatched junction bases: 4. Germline V gene sequence: CDR1 SGDLS, CDR2 YYNGEE. CDR3 length: 14 amino acids. The CDR3 is CASSVGGGANEQFF. In DNA form, the CDR3 reads TGTGCCAGCAGCGTTGGCGGGGGGGCTAATGAGCAGTTCTTC. The full variable domain, rest sourced from reference TRBV9 and TRBJ2-1, is DSGVTQTPKHLITATGQRVTLRCSPRSGDLSVYWYQQSLDQGLQFLIQYYNGEERAKGNILERFSAQQFPDLHSELNLSSLELGDSALYFCASSVGGGANEQFFGPGTRLTVL.

The chain recombines TRBV13 with TRBJ2-5, with 11 positions matching TRBD2. The trim removed 3 bases at V and 4 bases at J, leaving 7 bases unmatched. CDR1 is PRHDT and CDR2 is FYEKMQ in the germline V gene (reference sequence). This CDR3 comprises 16 residues. DNA of the CDR3: TGTGCCAGCAGCTTTACTAGCGGGAGTGGAGGAGAGACCCAGTACTTC. Protein sequence: CASSFTSGSGGETQYF.

This clone was seen a few times. The chain uses TRBV19 and TRBJ1-5, with a possible D match to TRBD1 (5 bases). The length of the CDR3 is 14 residues. Deletions cut 3 bases from V and 10 bases from J, with 16 bases between. The germline V gene has CDR1 LNHDA and CDR2 SQIVND (reference sequence). This CDR3 is CASSIGQGVSPQHF. In DNA form, the CDR3 reads TGTGCCAGTAGTATCGGTCAGGGCGTTTCCCCCCAGCATTTT.

The J gene is TRBJ1-5, the V gene TRBV25-1, with D unresolved. The CDR3 contains 15 residues. With 4 bases removed from V and 2 bases from J, the gap between germline ends came to 12 bases. Germline V gives CDR1 MGHDK, CDR2 SYGVNS. The CDR3 DNA reads TGTGCCAGCAGTGCGGCCCTCGCGGGCAATCAGCCCCAGCATTTT. Encoded protein: CASSAALAGNQPQHF.

The rearrangement links TRBV7-9 to TRBJ1-4; D uncertain. CDR3 size: 16 residues. Germline V gene data show CDR1 as SEHNR and CDR2 as FQNEAQ (reference sequence). The ends were cut back, 2 bases at V and 5 bases at J, with 15 bases in the middle. Here the CDR3 reads CASSLRLGSVNEKLFF. In nucleotides, the CDR3 is TGTGCCAGCAGCTTACGTCTCGGCAGCGTGAATGAAAAACTGTTTTTT.

The genes are TRBV6-6 and TRBJ1-5; D may be TRBD1 (6 bases). Trimming removed 10 bases at V and 4 bases at J, with 17 bases between. Germline lookup yields CDR1 MNHNY and CDR2 SVGAGI (reference sequence). The CDR3 sequence is 14 residues long. CDR3 sequence: CATWTENRNQPQHF. CDR3 coding DNA: TGTGCCACCTGGACAGAGAACCGTAATCAGCCCCAGCATTTT.

The V and J genes are TRBV28 and TRBJ1-2, with TRBD1 identical over 7 bases. The CDR3 extends over 14 amino acids. Germline trimming cut 6 bases from V and 5 bases from J; bases unmatched to any gene: 9. Per germline, CDR1 MDHEN and CDR2 SYDVKM. In DNA, the CDR3 is TGTGCCAGCAGCCCGGCAGACAGGGATTATGGCTACACCTTC. Its protein product is CASSPADRDYGYTF.

V is TRBV5-1 and J is TRBJ1-1; no definite D call. Germline V gene sequence: CDR1 SGHRS, CDR2 YFSETQ. The CDR3 runs to 14 residues. The V and J ends lost 5 bases and 4 bases respectively, with 15 bases between them. The CDR3 DNA follows: TGCGCCAGCAGAGGATCCGAGGGAGGCACTGAAGCTTTCTTT. This sequence encodes CASRGSEGGTEAFF. The entire variable domain, with the rest obtained from reference TRBV5-1 and TRBJ1-1, is as follows: KAGVTQTPRYLIKTRGQQVTLSCSPISGHRSVSWYQQTPGQGLQFLFEYFSETQRNKGNFPGRFSGRQFSNSRSEMNVSTLELGDSALYLCASRGSEGGTEAFFGQGTRLTVV.